What follows are 26 T cell receptor beta chains derived from one specimen sequenced in a study of T cell repertoires in cytomegalovirus infection. TCRdb ran MiXCR on the reads and lists one entry per CDR3 protein. This sample has a few hundred thousand distinct CDR3 sequences, with less than 30% found just once. Sequencing input: PBMCs. All receptors come from a human donor in good health (CMV status not recorded). Some clones in this sample may be carry-over from other donors' samples.

In the case of this clonotype: This may be a read error: a much more frequent sequence differs by one nucleotide. CDR3: CASSLGRGSSYEQYF. The CDR3 DNA sequence: TGTGCCAGCAGCTTGGGAAGGGGGAGCTCCTACGAGCAGTACTTC. The rearrangement joins TRBV7-2 to TRBJ2-7; tentative D call: TRBD1 (6 bases). The germline V gene encodes CDR1 SGHTA and CDR2 FQGNSA. The CDR3 loop spans 15 amino acids. Trimming removed 3 bases from V and 0 bases from J, with 12 bases in between.

This clonotype was found a few times. This chain connects TRBV12-3 or TRBV12-4 to TRBJ1-1; no reliable D call. This CDR3 has 14 amino acids. The ends were cut back, 2 bases at V and 2 bases at J, with 9 bases in the middle. The CDR3 is CASSLHGRNTEAFF. In DNA, the CDR3 is TGTGCCAGCAGTTTACATGGTCGAAACACTGAAGCTTTCTTT.

This clonotype was recorded a few times. The chain employs TRBV5-1 and TRBJ1-4, with 9 bases aligning to TRBD1. Per the germline V gene, CDR1 is SGHRS and CDR2 is YFSETQ. The V segment lost 4 bases and the J segment 5 bases; nucleotides outside the gene matches: 15. This CDR3 has 18 amino acids. In DNA, the CDR3 is TGCGCCAGCAGCCCCGGGGACAGGGCGTTAACCTCGAATGAAAAACTGTTTTTT. Translation: CASSPGDRALTSNEKLFF.

The chain links TRBV6-5 to TRBJ2-1; D remains unclear. Germline values: CDR1 MNHEY, CDR2 SVGAGI. The V gene lost 2 bases and the J gene lost 3 bases, with 8 bases spanning the gap. The length of the CDR3 is 14 residues. The CDR3 here is CASSYQTRYNEQFF. CDR3 DNA: TGTGCCAGCAGTTACCAAACGCGCTACAATGAGCAGTTCTTC.

The CDR3 region is CSVGGYGELFF. The CDR3 nucleotides are TGCAGTGTAGGGGGCTACGGGGAGCTGTTTTTT. The chain uses TRBV20-1 and TRBJ2-2; 7 positions agree with TRBD1. The CDR3 extends over 11 amino acids. J was trimmed by 7 bases and V by 7 bases; bases with no gene match: 3. CDR1 is DFQATT and CDR2 is SNEGSKA in the germline V gene (reference sequence).

The V call is TRBV29-1, the J call TRBJ1-1, with 8 bases matching TRBD1. CDR1 and CDR2 from the germline V gene are SQVTM and ANQGSEA. J gave up 2 bases and V 7 bases, and 6 bases lay outside the gene matches. The CDR3 runs 13 residues. The CDR3 here is CSGQTGVNTEAFF. Here the CDR3 DNA reads TGCAGCGGCCAGACAGGGGTAAACACTGAAGCTTTCTTT.

The chain joins TRBV7-2 to TRBJ2-3; D may be TRBD2 (6 bases). V was cut by 4 bases and J by 3 bases, with 17 bases left in between. CDR3 length equals 16 residues. Per germline, CDR1 SGHTA and CDR2 FQGNSA. The CDR3 region is CASSSGLPGATDTQYF. The CDR3 DNA reads TGTGCCAGCAGCTCCGGGCTGCCGGGAGCGACAGATACGCAGTATTTT.

This clonotype was recorded many times. J is TRBJ1-2 and V is TRBV7-2; D unclear. CDR3 length: 14 residues. With 0 bases removed from V and 11 bases from J, the gap between germline ends came to 16 bases. The germline gives CDR1 SGHTA, CDR2 FQGNSA. CDR3 amino acids: CASSLATALLGYTF. CDR3 DNA: TGTGCCAGCAGCTTAGCCACAGCCCTTTTGGGGTACACCTTC.

This clonotype came up a few times. This chain joins TRBV10-3 and TRBJ2-7; no clear D. V lost 4 bases and J 4 bases, leaving 14 bases between the germline ends. Germline CDR1 and CDR2: ENHRY and SYGVKD. The CDR3 covers 14 residues. In DNA, the CDR3 is TGTGCCATCAGTGTTCAGCAGGCCCCATACGAGCAGTACTTC. This gives the protein CAISVQQAPYEQYF.

J is TRBJ2-5 and V is TRBV20-1, with 14 bases that match TRBD2. Looked up from germline, CDR1 is DFQATT and CDR2 is SNEGSKA (reference sequence). J was trimmed by 5 bases and V by 3 bases; bases with no gene match: 8. The CDR3 extends over 16 amino acids. Here the CDR3 reads CSARGSWTSGGETQYF. DNA for the CDR3: TGCAGTGCTAGGGGATCTTGGACTAGCGGGGGGGAGACCCAGTACTTC.

This clonotype has only a few counts. The chain combines TRBV12-3 or TRBV12-4 with TRBJ2-2; TRBD2 matches 8 bases. V was clipped by 3 bases and J by 7 bases; unmatched bases: 7. This CDR3 region has 15 residues. The CDR3 sequence is CASSFPAGEVGELFF. The CDR3, as DNA: TGTGCCAGCAGTTTCCCAGCGGGAGAGGTCGGGGAGCTGTTTTTT.

A note on this clonotype: One end of the junction fails to match germline, which may point to a read error. The rearrangement links TRBV4-2 to TRBJ2-1; 8 nucleotides match TRBD1. This CDR3 comprises 18 residues. Germline values: CDR1 LGHNA, CDR2 YNFKEQ. CDR3 nucleotide sequence: TGTGCCAGCAGCCAAGATAGTAAGAGGACAGGGAGCAACAATAAGCAGTTCTTC. It codes for CASSQDSKRTGSNNKQFF.

The CDR3 nucleotides are TGTGCCAGCAGTTTAGGAAGACGGTCAGCTAACGAGCAGTACTTC. This codes for CASSLGRRSANEQYF. This chain links TRBV12-3 or TRBV12-4 with TRBJ2-7, with D unresolved. The CDR3 spans 15 residues. The V end was cut by 1 base, the J end by 5 bases, with 15 bases between.

The CDR3 DNA is TGTGCCAGCCACCCAGCTAGCCAGGGGAGCAATCAGCCCCAGCATTTT. Translation gives CASHPASQGSNQPQHF. The chain combines TRBV19 with TRBJ1-5, with D maybe TRBD1 (6 bases). Germline V lookup: CDR1 LNHDA, CDR2 SQIVND (reference sequence). The CDR3 contains 16 residues. The V and J ends lost 9 bases and 1 base respectively, with 19 bases between them.

This clonotype was observed many times. This chain connects TRBV7-2 to TRBJ2-7, with 14 positions matching TRBD2. V shed 7 bases, J shed 3 bases, and the junction held 5 bases outside the gene matches. This CDR3 contains 15 residues. Germline V gene data show CDR1 as SGHTA and CDR2 as FQGNSA. CDR3 in DNA: TGTGCCAGCACCATAGGGACTAGCGGGAGCTACGAGCAGTACTTC. Amino acid sequence: CASTIGTSGSYEQYF. The variable domain in full, with the rest retrieved from reference TRBV7-2 and TRBJ2-7, is GAGVSQSPSNKVTEKGKDVELRCDPISGHTALYWYRQSLGQGLEFLIYFQGNSAPDKSGLPSDRFSAERTGGSVSTLTIQRTQQEDSAVYLCASTIGTSGSYEQYFGPGTRLTVT.

About this clonotype itself: A much larger clone lies one base from this, so it may be a read error. The rearrangement joins TRBV11-3 to TRBJ2-3; D not certain. Germline V gives CDR1 SGHNT, CDR2 YENEEA. The CDR3 loop spans 13 amino acids. The germline V and J ends were trimmed by 7 bases and 4 bases, with 12 bases remaining between them. CDR3 sequence reads: CASKVPSADTQYF. CDR3 nucleotide sequence: TGTGCCAGCAAAGTCCCCAGCGCAGATACGCAGTATTTT.

The rearrangement links TRBV2 to TRBJ1-1; TRBD1 agrees at 7 bases. The CDR3 runs 14 residues. Unmatched junction bases numbered 11, after V lost 8 bases and J lost 5 bases. In germline, CDR1 is SNHLY, CDR2 FYNNEI. CDR3 amino acids: CASLVRTGGTEAFF. The CDR3 coding sequence is TGTGCCAGCCTTGTGAGGACAGGTGGAACTGAAGCTTTCTTT.

J is TRBJ2-7 and V is TRBV2; D is unclear. V dropped 4 bases and J dropped 5 bases, with 6 bases sitting between them. CDR1 SNHLY and CDR2 FYNNEI come from the germline V gene. The CDR3 consists of 11 residues. The CDR3 is CASSVVDEQYF. The CDR3 DNA is TGTGCCAGCAGTGTTGTCGACGAGCAGTACTTC.

This chain connects TRBV29-1 to TRBJ1-2; D ambiguous. The CDR3 extends over 17 amino acids. Trimming cost V 7 bases and J 8 bases, with 32 bases left between them. Germline V gene sequence: CDR1 SQVTM, CDR2 ANQGSEA. Here the CDR3 DNA reads TGCAGCGCCTATGAAAGCAATGCCCAGCGCGGGGTTGGGGGCTACACCTTC. Translation: CSAYESNAQRGVGGYTF.

This chain uses TRBV12-3 or TRBV12-4 with TRBJ2-2; possibly TRBD1 or TRBD2 for D (6 bases each). The CDR3 has 15 amino acids. V lost 3 bases and J 7 bases, leaving 15 bases between the germline ends. The DNA of the CDR3 is TGTGCCAGCAGTTTTGGGGGGCAACCATACGGGGAGCTGTTTTTT. It encodes CASSFGGQPYGELFF.

In its sample, this clonotype was seen many times. The chain combines TRBV7-2 with TRBJ2-7; 8 bases are shared with TRBD2. Per germline, CDR1 SGHTA and CDR2 FQGNSA. The CDR3 covers 16 residues. Trimming removed 5 bases from V and 5 bases from J; junction bases left unmatched: 14. In nucleotides, the CDR3 is TGTGCCAGCAGCCCCGAGCGGGGGTCAGGGTTCCACGAGCAGTACTTC. Its translation: CASSPERGSGFHEQYF.

The chain is built from TRBV7-2 and TRBJ1-1; the D gene is possibly TRBD1 (6 bases). V lost 4 bases and J lost 0, with 15 bases in between. The CDR3 is made up of 16 amino acids. Germline assignment: CDR1 SGHTA and CDR2 FQGNSA. The CDR3 sequence: CASSSRVTGMNTEAFF. CDR3 sequence (DNA): TGTGCCAGCAGCTCCCGGGTGACAGGTATGAACACTGAAGCTTTCTTT.

The genes are TRBV6-2 or TRBV6-3 and TRBJ2-7; D is uncertain. Germline V gene sequence: CDR1 MNHEY, CDR2 SVGEGT. The CDR3 extends over 14 amino acids. V was trimmed by 0 bases and J by 1 base, leaving 7 bases between them. CDR3 protein: CASSYSTSSYEQYV. In DNA form, the CDR3 reads TGTGCCAGCAGTTACTCTACTTCATCCTACGAGCAGTACGTC.

The chain links TRBV4-3 to TRBJ2-5, with 8 bases fitting TRBD2. CDR1 is LGHNA, CDR2 YSLEER, per germline. Trimming removed 0 bases from V and 5 bases from J; junction bases left unmatched: 8. CDR3 length: 16 residues. CDR3 bases: TGCGCCAGCAGCCAAGATGTAGCGGGGAATTCGGAGACCCAGTACTTC. Amino acids: CASSQDVAGNSETQYF.

This clonotype was picked up a small number of times. The genes are TRBV18 and TRBJ1-6; D is unclear. This CDR3 region has 15 residues. V lost 3 bases and J 10 bases, leaving 16 bases between the germline ends. Germline lookup yields CDR1 KGHSH and CDR2 LQKENI. Written as DNA, the CDR3 is TGTGCCAGCTCACCGACACCAACAGCGAAATCACCCCTCCACTTT. It encodes CASSPTPTAKSPLHF.

This chain uses TRBV7-7 with TRBJ2-5; D not resolved. CDR1 is SSHAT and CDR2 is FNYEAQ in the germline V gene (reference sequence). The CDR3 is 12 residues long. The CDR3 here is CDSSFVGETQYF. The CDR3 coding sequence is TGTGATAGCAGCTTTGTCGGGGAGACCCAGTACTTC.